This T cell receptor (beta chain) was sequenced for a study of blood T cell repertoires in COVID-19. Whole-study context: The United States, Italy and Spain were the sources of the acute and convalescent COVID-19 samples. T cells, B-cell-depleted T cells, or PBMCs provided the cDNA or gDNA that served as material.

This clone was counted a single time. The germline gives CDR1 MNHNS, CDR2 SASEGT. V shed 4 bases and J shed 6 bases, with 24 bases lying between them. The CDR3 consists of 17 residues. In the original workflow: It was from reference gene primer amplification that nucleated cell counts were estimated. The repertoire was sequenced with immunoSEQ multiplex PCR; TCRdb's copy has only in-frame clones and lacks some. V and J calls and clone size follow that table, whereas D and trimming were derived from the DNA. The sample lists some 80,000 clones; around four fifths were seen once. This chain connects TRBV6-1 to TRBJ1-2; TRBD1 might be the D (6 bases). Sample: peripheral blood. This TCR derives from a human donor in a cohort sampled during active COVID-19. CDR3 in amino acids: CASSARGAQGLYDGYTF. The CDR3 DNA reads TGTGCCAGCAGTGCCAGGGGTGCACAGGGATTATATGATGGCTACACCTTC.